The present entry profiles one T cell receptor (beta chain) with its context. Its specificity is unknown. In germline, CDR1 is SGHAT, CDR2 FQNNGV. After removal of 1 base from V and 11 bases from J, the junction contained 9 bases not matched to a gene. The CDR3 loop spans 14 amino acids. Negatively enriched CD4+ T cells were divided by CD45RA into naive and memory. This sample is part of a study of shared clonotypes between healthy human individuals. Study-wide findings and caveats: The study found lower generation probabilities in non-shared clonotypes than in those shared by all four donors. Roughly 4.7% was the fraction of naive CD4 clonotypes found shared across a handful of donors.

Original processing notes: There were no quality scores in the junction-only immunoSEQ sequences, so filtering differed. TCRdb's table, derived via immunoSEQ multiplex PCR, lists solely in-frame clones and lacks some. From that table come the V and J calls and clone size; the DNA was used to work out D and trimming. The repertoire includes millions of clones, 95% of them detected once, and 0.13% sits in the top ten. The sample was naive CD4+ T cells sorted from blood. The subset here: CD45RA+ positively selected. The sequence came from a man aged 18 to 29 in good health. The V gene is TRBV11-2, the J gene TRBJ1-1, with TRBD1 matching over 8 bases. CDR3 protein: CASSLAGQGWLAFF. CDR3 DNA sequence: TGTGCCAGCAGCTTAGCTGGACAGGGCTGGTTGGCTTTCTTT.